A single sample is the source of the 18 T cell receptor beta chains below, sequenced in a study of cytomegalovirus exposure and HLA in healthy donors. Here immunoSEQ multiplex PCR was the method, and the copy in TCRdb shows in-frame clones only, minus some. The data show 140,000 or so clones, with approximately 90% seen just once and roughly 6.4% held by the top ten. The sample taken for sequencing was PBMCs. The receptors stem from a woman aged 25 to 39 in good health and CMV-seropositive.

V and J are TRBV9 and TRBJ1-4, with D possibly TRBD1 on 5 matching bases. This CDR3 region has 14 residues. CDR1 is SGDLS and CDR2 is YYNGEE in the germline V gene. V was clipped by 4 bases and J by 7 bases, with 14 bases between them. CDR3 nucleotide sequence: TGTGCCAGCAGCCCCGGGGGGGGTTTTGAAAAACTGTTTTTT. Its protein product is CASSPGGGFEKLFF.

The genes are TRBV11-2 and TRBJ1-1; a weak D match, TRBD1 (5 bases). CDR1 is SGHAT and CDR2 is FQNNGV in the germline V gene. V was trimmed by 5 bases and J by 2 bases, leaving 12 bases between them. CDR3 size: 14 residues. The CDR3 nucleotides read TGTGCCAGCAGCCGACGGGGACTTAACACTGAAGCTTTCTTT. Translating gives CASSRRGLNTEAFF.

The sample holds a few counts of this clone. The J gene is TRBJ1-6, the V gene TRBV5-8; tentatively, D is TRBD1 (6 bases). CDR3 size: 14 residues. V lost 0 bases to trimming and J lost 9 bases, with 10 bases between them. Germline V lookup: CDR1 SGHTS, CDR2 YDEGEE. The CDR3 sequence: CASSLVQGSSPLHF. CDR3 in DNA: TGTGCCAGCAGCTTGGTACAGGGCTCTTCACCCCTCCACTTT.

The CDR3 DNA sequence: TGTGCCAGCAGTTGGACTAGTACGCAAGGTGAGCAGTTCTTC. Translating it yields CASSWTSTQGEQFF. The rearrangement uses TRBV27 and TRBJ2-1; 7 nucleotides line up with TRBD2. The V gene end was trimmed by 4 bases and the J gene end by 9 bases; junction bases not matched to a gene: 9. Germline values: CDR1 MNHEY, CDR2 SMNVEV (reference sequence). The CDR3 is made up of 14 amino acids.

V is TRBV2 and J is TRBJ2-7, with no clear D. Per germline, CDR1 SNHLY and CDR2 FYNNEI. V gave up 5 bases and J gave up 3 bases, with 5 bases separating them. This CDR3 spans 11 amino acids. The CDR3 sequence: CASSWSYEQYF. For the CDR3, the DNA is TGTGCCAGCAGTTGGAGCTACGAGCAGTACTTC.

This clone was seen only once. CDR3 sequence: CASSEGTSGIAKNIQYF. The CDR3 DNA reads as TGTGCCAGCAGCGAGGGAACGAGCGGAATAGCCAAAAACATTCAGTACTTC. The V call is TRBV9, the J call TRBJ2-4; D is possibly TRBD2 (5 bases). Germline lookup yields CDR1 SGDLS and CDR2 YYNGEE. This CDR3 has 17 amino acids. The ends were cut back, 3 bases at V and 0 bases at J, with 16 bases in the middle.

The chain carries TRBV27 and TRBJ1-2; TRBD1 aligns across 7 bases. The CDR3 has 17 residues. The V gene end was trimmed by 6 bases and the J gene end by 2 bases; junction bases not matched to a gene: 15. Germline V lookup: CDR1 MNHEY, CDR2 SMNVEV (reference sequence). The CDR3 region has the DNA TGTGCCAGCAGGGGAAGGCAGGGGGAACATTTCAACTATGGCTACACCTTC. The encoded protein is CASRGRQGEHFNYGYTF.

This clone showed up just a few times. The chain combines TRBV5-6 with TRBJ1-1; D call uncertain. Germline loops: CDR1 SGHDT, CDR2 YYEEEE. Trimming shortened V by 1 base and J by 8 bases, and 6 bases separated the two germline ends. The CDR3 spans 11 residues. The DNA for the CDR3 is TGTGCCAGCAGCTTGACGACAGAAGCTTTCTTT. Protein product: CASSLTTEAFF.

This chain uses TRBV9 with TRBJ1-1, with 7 bases matching TRBD1. V shed 4 bases, J shed 2 bases, and the junction held 5 bases outside the gene matches. The germline CDR1 and CDR2 sequences are SGDLS and YYNGEE. There are 14 residues in the CDR3. The DNA for the CDR3 is TGTGCCAGCAGCCCCCGACAGGGAAACACTGAAGCTTTCTTT. Amino acid sequence: CASSPRQGNTEAFF. Using reference TRBV9 and TRBJ1-1 for the parts outside the CDR3, the full variable domain is DSGVTQTPKHLITATGQRVTLRCSPRSGDLSVYWYQQSLDQGLQFLIQYYNGEERAKGNILERFSAQQFPDLHSELNLSSLELGDSALYFCASSPRQGNTEAFFGQGTRLTVV.

The chain uses TRBV19 and TRBJ1-1; D may be TRBD1 (5 bases). The length of the CDR3 is 17 residues. Trimming took 2 bases from V and 0 from J, leaving 16 bases between them. CDR1 and CDR2 (germline): LNHDA, SQIVND (reference sequence). The CDR3 DNA is TGTGCCAGTAGTATAAGGCAGGGTGTAACCCTGAACACTGAAGCTTTCTTT. Translation: CASSIRQGVTLNTEAFF.

The V gene is TRBV7-9, the J gene TRBJ1-2, with D perhaps matching TRBD1 (5 bases). Deletions cut 3 bases from V and 1 base from J, with 12 bases between. Germline values: CDR1 SEHNR, CDR2 FQNEAQ (reference sequence). This CDR3 contains 15 residues. The CDR3 nucleotides are TGTGCCAGCAGCTTTTCAGGGTACCTTAACTATGGCTACACCTTC. Its protein product is CASSFSGYLNYGYTF.

V is TRBV6-1 and J is TRBJ1-2; D unresolved. This CDR3 spans 15 amino acids. Trimming pared 2 bases from V and 5 bases from J, leaving 15 bases between. The germline V gene has CDR1 MNHNS and CDR2 SASEGT. The CDR3 DNA reads as TGTGCCAGCAGTGAATCAACGGAGGGATCGTATGGCTACACCTTC. This gives the protein CASSESTEGSYGYTF.

The chain links TRBV18 to TRBJ2-5; 8 bases match TRBD1. CDR3 size: 13 residues. Germline V gene lookup returns CDR1 KGHSH and CDR2 LQKENI. V trimming: 3 bases; J trimming: 7 bases; junction bases outside the gene matches: 4. Here the CDR3 reads CASSPSQGGTQYF. The CDR3 DNA is TGTGCCAGCTCACCCTCACAGGGGGGGACCCAGTACTTC.

J is TRBJ2-5 and V is TRBV28; 8 bases are shared with TRBD1. CDR1 and CDR2 (germline): MDHEN, SYDVKM. V trimming: 5 bases; J trimming: 1 base; junction bases outside the gene matches: 6. The CDR3 totals 15 residues. The CDR3 sequence: CASSGLGQVQETQYF. DNA for the CDR3: TGTGCCAGCAGTGGCCTGGGACAGGTCCAAGAGACCCAGTACTTC.

The chain recombines TRBV2 with TRBJ2-5; 13 bases are shared with TRBD2. This CDR3 is 14 amino acids long. The germline CDR1 and CDR2 sequences are SNHLY and FYNNEI. Losses at the gene ends were 9 bases for V and 5 bases for J; bases not matched to a gene: 6. This chain's CDR3 is CARQGLAGEETQYF. In DNA form, the CDR3 reads TGTGCCAGACAAGGACTAGCGGGGGAGGAGACCCAGTACTTC. Combining the CDR3 with reference TRBV2 and TRBJ2-5 gives the whole variable domain EPEVTQTPSHQVTQMGQEVILRCVPISNHLYFYWYRQILGQKVEFLVSFYNNEISEKSEIFDDQFSVERPDGSNFTLKIRSTKLEDSAMYFCARQGLAGEETQYFGPGTRLLVL.

The V and J genes are TRBV28 and TRBJ2-1; TRBD1 matches at 10 bases. V shed 4 bases and J 5 bases; nucleotides not matched to a gene: 5. Germline V gene data show CDR1 as MDHEN and CDR2 as SYDVKM. This CDR3 is 15 amino acids long. CDR3 bases: TGTGCCAGCAGTTCCTCCGGGACAGGGGACAATGAGCAGTTCTTC. This sequence encodes CASSSSGTGDNEQFF.

The V gene is TRBV18, the J gene TRBJ1-2; D is undetermined. V lost 3 bases, J lost 6 bases, and 17 bases lay in between. Per the germline V gene, CDR1 is KGHSH and CDR2 is LQKENI. CDR3 size: 15 residues. For the CDR3, the DNA is TGTGCCAGCTCACCGGTTGGAGGGAATATCGATGGCTACACCTTC. Residues: CASSPVGGNIDGYTF.

The rearrangement joins TRBV7-9 to TRBJ2-3, with 11 nucleotides matching TRBD1. The CDR3 runs 15 residues. V trimming: 5 bases; J trimming: 3 bases; junction bases outside the gene matches: 4. CDR1 SEHNR and CDR2 FQNEAQ come from the germline V gene (reference sequence). The CDR3 DNA is TGTGCCAGCAGCCTAGGACAGGGGGCGACAGATACGCAGTATTTT. It encodes CASSLGQGATDTQYF.